This T cell receptor (beta chain) was retrieved from a study of control samples from healthy donors and cancer patients. This CDR3 comprises 16 residues. The V segment lost 5 bases and the J segment 6 bases; nucleotides outside the gene matches: 10. The germline V gene encodes CDR1 MDHEN and CDR2 SYDVKM. The protocol was immunoSEQ multiplex PCR, while the TCRdb copy is restricted to in-frame clones and leaves out a portion. The sample holds 20,000 to 25,000 clones; approximately 90% are singletons and the top ten take approximately 9.3%. Sequencing was performed on PBMCs. V and J are TRBV28 and TRBJ1-4, with 9 nucleotides matching TRBD1. The TCR originated in a woman aged 60-70 years with head and neck cancer. The CDR3 loop is CASSIGGTGPDEKLFF. DNA for the CDR3: TGTGCCAGCAGTATAGGCGGGACAGGGCCAGATGAAAAACTGTTTTTT.